These 30 T cell receptor beta chains were all obtained from the same sample, sequenced in a study of radiation and T cells in renal cell carcinoma (dated by TCRdb to 2018 to 2020). Library prep was done by the immunoSEQ multiplex PCR assay. What TCRdb holds here is the immuneACCESS table cut down to in-frame rearrangements. Part of the clones is not present; checked against another copy, under half of the missing clones reflect an unresolved V gene, and the others are unexplained. For this sample the table gives under 200,000 clones, of which about 88% were detected only once. Roughly 10% of the sample belongs to the ten largest clones. Taken with the paper, the label for time point translates to: blood 4 weeks post-SBRT, at nephrectomy. The treatment or condition label on this specimen signifies: 15 Gy SBRT to primary tumor, nephrectomy 4 weeks later. Material: blood, obtained from a patient whose treatment included radiotherapy and nephrectomy. The receptors here all came from a woman aged 45-59 years with renal cell carcinoma.

This rearrangement joins TRBV11-3 to TRBJ2-1, with 13 bases lining up with TRBD2. Germline V gene data show CDR1 as SGHNT and CDR2 as YENEEA. V gave up 3 bases and J gave up 8 bases; unmatched junction bases: 4. CDR3 length: 15 residues. Here the CDR3 DNA reads TGTGCCAGCAGCTTCGGGACTAGCGGGATCGATGAGCAGTTCTTC. Residues: CASSFGTSGIDEQFF. Full variable domain (outside the CDR3, taken from reference TRBV11-3 and TRBJ2-1): EAGVVQSPRYKIIEKKQPVAFWCNPISGHNTLYWYLQNLGQGPELLIRYENEEAVDDSQLPKDRFSAERLKGVDSTLKIQPAELGDSAVYLCASSFGTSGIDEQFFGPGTRLTVL.

The chain couples TRBV30 to TRBJ2-7, with unresolved D. V lost 5 bases, J lost 6 bases, and 14 bases lay in between. Germline V gene lookup returns CDR1 GTSNPN and CDR2 SVGIG (reference sequence). The CDR3 extends over 12 amino acids. The CDR3 reads CAWRPDLGEQYF. CDR3 nucleotides: TGTGCCTGGCGTCCAGACTTAGGCGAGCAGTACTTC.

The chain combines TRBV6-5 with TRBJ1-1, with D possibly matching TRBD1 (6 bases). Germline V gene sequence: CDR1 MNHEY, CDR2 SVGAGI. The V end lost 6 bases, the J end lost 0 bases, and 11 bases lay between the germline ends. This CDR3 region has 14 residues. The CDR3 loop is CASRRTGMNTEAFF. The CDR3 DNA reads TGTGCCAGCAGACGCACAGGGATGAACACTGAAGCTTTCTTT.

The chain carries TRBV5-5 and TRBJ1-5; tentative D call: TRBD1 (6 bases). CDR3 length equals 15 residues. Trimming stripped 0 bases from V and 3 bases from J, with 10 bases between. Germline-derived CDR1 and CDR2 are SGHKS and YYEKEE (reference sequence). This CDR3 is CASSLAGQLNQPQHF. The CDR3, as DNA: TGTGCCAGCAGCTTGGCAGGACAGCTCAATCAGCCCCAGCATTTT.

This clone was seen a few times. The V gene is TRBV6-5, the J gene TRBJ2-1, with TRBD1 matching over 8 bases. Germline values: CDR1 MNHEY, CDR2 SVGAGI. J was trimmed by 8 bases and V by 6 bases; bases with no gene match: 9. CDR3 size: 14 residues. CDR3 DNA sequence: TGTGCCAGCAGGACGGGACAGGAGGTCGATGAGCAGTTCTTC. Protein product: CASRTGQEVDEQFF.

The genes are TRBV6-1 and TRBJ2-7; a weak D match, TRBD1 (6 bases). The germline V and J ends were trimmed by 6 bases and 4 bases, with 13 bases remaining between them. The CDR3 is 13 amino acids. Germline lookup yields CDR1 MNHNS and CDR2 SASEGT. Here the CDR3 DNA reads TGTGCCAGCAGACGGGACACCCCATACGAGCAGTACTTC. As protein: CASRRDTPYEQYF.

The rearrangement joins TRBV18 to TRBJ2-3, with D unresolved. The CDR3 contains 15 residues. V gave up 4 bases and J gave up 2 bases, with 13 bases separating them. The germline CDR1 and CDR2 sequences are KGHSH and LQKENI. CDR3 in DNA: TGTGCCAGCTCACGAAGAGACCCCACCACAGATACGCAGTATTTT. Its protein is CASSRRDPTTDTQYF.

V usage is TRBV4-1 and J usage is TRBJ1-6; D call uncertain. The CDR3 covers 16 residues. V dropped 4 bases and J dropped 5 bases, with 15 bases sitting between them. CDR1 and CDR2 (germline): MGHRA, YSYEKL. CDR3 nucleotides: TGCGCCAGCAGCCGAACGGGCCCCAGTAATAATTCACCCCTCCACTTT. Its protein is CASSRTGPSNNSPLHF.

This clone was picked up one time. The V gene is TRBV7-3, the J gene TRBJ2-5, with 8 nucleotides matching TRBD1. This CDR3 has 15 amino acids. The V gene's germline CDR1 is SGHTA and CDR2 FQGTGA. J lost 4 bases, V lost 5 bases, and 9 bases had no gene match. In DNA, the CDR3 is TGTGCCAGCAGCCCCCTCGGGACAGGCCGAGAGACCCAGTACTTC. This gives the protein CASSPLGTGRETQYF.

This clone showed up just a few times. The V gene is TRBV6-5, the J gene TRBJ2-7, with D tentatively TRBD1 or TRBD2 (5 bases each). Trimming removed 4 bases from V and 1 base from J, with 14 bases in between. Germline lookup yields CDR1 MNHEY and CDR2 SVGAGI. There are 15 residues in the CDR3. CDR3 loop: CASSLGVVASYEQYF. The DNA for the CDR3 is TGTGCCAGCAGTTTGGGGGTAGTAGCGTCCTACGAGCAGTACTTC.

This clone appeared a single time. V and J are TRBV6-1 and TRBJ2-2, with TRBD1 matching 8 bases. V trimming: 6 bases; J trimming: 7 bases; junction bases outside the gene matches: 4. The CDR3 runs 13 residues. The V gene's germline CDR1 is MNHNS and CDR2 SASEGT. The CDR3 DNA follows: TGTGCCAGCAGCGGACAGGGAATCGGGGAGCTGTTTTTT. Protein: CASSGQGIGELFF.

V gene TRBV9 combines with J gene TRBJ2-1; possibly TRBD1 for D (6 bases). Germline values: CDR1 SGDLS, CDR2 YYNGEE. The CDR3 has 14 residues. V lost 4 bases to trimming and J lost 3 bases, with 11 bases between them. This CDR3 is CASSPETGYNEQFF. The CDR3 nucleotides read TGTGCCAGCAGCCCTGAGACAGGCTACAATGAGCAGTTCTTC.

This sequence joins TRBV7-9 and TRBJ1-5; D perhaps matches TRBD1 (5 bases). CDR3 size: 16 residues. Trimming pared 5 bases from V and 1 base from J, leaving 15 bases between. Germline CDR1 is SEHNR and CDR2 is FQNEAQ (reference sequence). CDR3 protein: CASSLESRDSNQPQHF. CDR3 DNA sequence: TGTGCCAGCAGCCTCGAGTCCCGGGACAGCAATCAGCCCCAGCATTTT.

The chain links TRBV4-2 to TRBJ1-2, with D unclear. Germline V lookup: CDR1 LGHNA, CDR2 YNFKEQ. Trimming took 0 bases from V and 4 from J, leaving 9 bases between them. The CDR3 contains 14 residues. CDR3 in DNA: TGTGCCAGCAGCCAAGATCTCGGCAGCTATGGCTACACCTTC. Its translation is CASSQDLGSYGYTF.

The chain joins TRBV6-1 to TRBJ1-3; no firm D call. The CDR3 loop spans 13 amino acids. V gave up 8 bases and J gave up 4 bases, with 12 bases separating them. Germline CDR1 and CDR2: MNHNS and SASEGT. Here the CDR3 DNA reads TGTGCCAGCGAGGACGTCTTCGGAAACACCATATATTTT. It is translated as CASEDVFGNTIYF.

The chain employs TRBV9 and TRBJ2-2; weak D call: TRBD2 (5 bases). CDR3 length: 16 amino acids. V lost 5 bases to trimming and J lost 5 bases, with 19 bases between them. In germline, CDR1 is SGDLS, CDR2 YYNGEE. For the CDR3, the DNA is TGTGCCAGCAGGGATCGGGAACAGCCGTGGACCGGGGAGCTGTTTTTT. Translated, it gives CASRDREQPWTGELFF.

The V and J genes are TRBV28 and TRBJ2-7, with D maybe TRBD2 (6 bases). There are 16 residues in the CDR3. The germline gives CDR1 MDHEN, CDR2 SYDVKM. The V and J ends lost 5 bases and 4 bases respectively, with 21 bases between them. The CDR3 DNA is TGTGCCAGCAGTCGCCCCGCCCGGGGGACCCCTTACGAGCAGTACTTC. It is translated as CASSRPARGTPYEQYF.

The genes are TRBV5-4 and TRBJ2-7; 7 nucleotides match TRBD1. V lost 4 bases, J lost 1 base, and 5 bases stayed unmatched. The CDR3 runs 14 residues. Germline loops: CDR1 SGHNT, CDR2 YYREEE (reference sequence). CDR3 residues: CASSAGTESYEQYF. The CDR3 DNA is TGTGCCAGCAGCGCCGGGACAGAGTCCTACGAGCAGTACTTC.

The chain couples TRBV6-5 to TRBJ2-7; no firm D call. V lost 2 bases and J lost 3, with 8 bases in between. Germline V gives CDR1 MNHEY, CDR2 SVGAGI. The CDR3 has 13 amino acids. The CDR3 protein is CASSYSGVYEQYF. CDR3 bases: TGTGCCAGCAGTTACAGTGGGGTCTACGAGCAGTACTTC.

V and J are TRBV6-1 and TRBJ1-1; D gene ambiguous. V gave up 0 bases and J gave up 1 base, with 9 bases separating them. CDR3 length: 15 amino acids. CDR1 is MNHNS and CDR2 is SASEGT in the germline V gene. The DNA of the CDR3 is TGTGCCAGCAGTGAAGCGCCGGGCACGAACACTGAAGCTTTCTTT. It is translated as CASSEAPGTNTEAFF.

The chain is built from TRBV6-5 and TRBJ1-5; unclear D gene. Per the germline V gene, CDR1 is MNHEY and CDR2 is SVGAGI. The V gene lost 9 bases and the J gene lost 0 bases, with 12 bases spanning the gap. This CDR3 comprises 14 residues. CDR3 coding DNA: TGTGCCAGTATGTTTGATAATAGCAATCAGCCCCAGCATTTT. This translates into CASMFDNSNQPQHF.

Here the CDR3 reads CASSTTGTEIYEQYF. The CDR3 nucleotides read TGTGCCAGCAGCACGACAGGAACCGAAATTTACGAGCAGTACTTC. The chain links TRBV5-6 to TRBJ2-7, with TRBD1 as a possible D gene (6 bases). The CDR3 runs 15 residues. Germline loops: CDR1 SGHDT, CDR2 YYEEEE. The V end was cut by 4 bases, the J end by 4 bases, with 18 bases between.

The chain couples TRBV7-2 to TRBJ1-6, with 9 nucleotides matching TRBD1. Germline V CDR1 and CDR2: SGHTA, FQGNSA. This CDR3 region has 16 residues. The V segment lost 2 bases and the J segment 7 bases; nucleotides outside the gene matches: 6. CDR3 DNA: TGTGCCAGCAGCTTATATGGACAGGGGTCAAATTCACCCCTCCACTTT. It encodes CASSLYGQGSNSPLHF.

V usage is TRBV2 and J usage is TRBJ1-1; a possible D gene is TRBD1 (5 bases). Per germline, CDR1 SNHLY and CDR2 FYNNEI. Trimming shortened V by 3 bases and J by 1 base, and 12 bases separated the two germline ends. The CDR3 is made up of 15 amino acids. CDR3 DNA sequence: TGTGCCAGCAGTGAGGAGGGACTCAAGAACACTGAAGCTTTCTTT. Its translation: CASSEEGLKNTEAFF.

The chain recombines TRBV15 with TRBJ1-5, with D possibly matching TRBD1 (6 bases). Between the trimmed V and J ends, which lost 4 bases and 7 bases, there was a span of 17 bases. CDR3 length: 15 amino acids. The germline gives CDR1 LNHNV, CDR2 YYDKDF (reference sequence). Written as DNA, the CDR3 is TGTGCCACCAGCACAGACCTACAGGGTGGCCAGCCCCAGCATTTT. As protein: CATSTDLQGGQPQHF.

CDR3 bases: TGTGCCAGCAGCTTGGGGGGAACTCAGCCCCAGCATTTT. Encoded protein: CASSLGGTQPQHF. The rearrangement links TRBV7-2 to TRBJ1-5; perhaps TRBD1 as D (5 bases). Germline V lookup: CDR1 SGHTA, CDR2 FQGNSA. V lost 3 bases and J lost 6, with 9 bases in between. There are 13 residues in the CDR3.

The rearrangement links TRBV11-2 to TRBJ1-5; D possibly corresponds to TRBD1 (6 bases). The V gene lost 4 bases and the J gene lost 3 bases, with 16 bases spanning the gap. Per the germline V gene, CDR1 is SGHAT and CDR2 is FQNNGV. This CDR3 is built from 16 residues. The CDR3 coding sequence is TGTGCCAGCAGCTCCCAGACGGACAGCCTCAATCAGCCCCAGCATTTT. Its protein is CASSSQTDSLNQPQHF.

The rearrangement uses TRBV19 and TRBJ2-7, with D perhaps being TRBD1 or TRBD2 (6 bases each). Germline V gene sequence: CDR1 LNHDA, CDR2 SQIVND (reference sequence). The CDR3 is 15 amino acids. The V end was cut by 5 bases, the J end by 3 bases, with 17 bases between. In DNA form, the CDR3 reads TGTGCCAGTAGTTTCGGACCCGGGGGCAACTACGAGCAGTACTTC. Translation gives CASSFGPGGNYEQYF.

This chain uses TRBV25-1 with TRBJ2-3; 7 bases match TRBD2. Germline assignment: CDR1 MGHDK and CDR2 SYGVNS. J lost 12 bases, V lost 3 bases, and 9 bases had no gene match. This CDR3 has 13 residues. The CDR3 bases are TGTGCCAGCAGTGATTCTAGGCTAGCGGATCAGTATTTT. Translation gives CASSDSRLADQYF. The entire variable domain, with the rest obtained from reference TRBV25-1 and TRBJ2-3, is as follows: EADIYQTPRYLVIGTGKKITLECSQTMGHDKMYWYQQDPGMELHLIHYSYGVNSTEKGDLSSESTVSRIRTEHFPLTLESARPSHTSQYLCASSDSRLADQYFGPGTRLTVL.

This chain uses TRBV10-3 with TRBJ2-7; 9 bases fit TRBD1. Germline V gene sequence: CDR1 ENHRY, CDR2 SYGVKD. The CDR3 consists of 13 residues. J was trimmed by 5 bases and V by 9 bases; bases with no gene match: 8. CDR3 nucleotide sequence: TGTGCCATTTCCCGGACAGGGGCAGACGAGCAGTACTTC. Its translation is CAISRTGADEQYF.